This passage covers 11 T cell receptor beta chains from one sample sequenced in a study of blood T cell repertoires in COVID-19. Repertoires were generated with immunoSEQ multiplex PCR, while TCRdb's copy carries only in-frame clones and drops some. The repertoire has fewer than 350,000 clones, 70% to 90% of them found once; the top ten carry 1.5% to 2%. Sequenced sample: peripheral blood. The origin of the receptors is a woman in her twenties or thirties with COVID-19, enrolled during active disease.

V is TRBV12-3 or TRBV12-4 and J is TRBJ2-2; the D is unclear. V was clipped by 5 bases and J by 3 bases, with 4 bases between them. This CDR3 region has 12 residues. The CDR3 sequence is CASSPYTGELFF. CDR3 nucleotides: TGTGCCAGCAGTCCCTACACCGGGGAGCTGTTTTTT.

The genes are TRBV5-1 and TRBJ2-2; 11 bases line up with TRBD1. The CDR3 has 15 residues. Looked up from germline, CDR1 is SGHRS and CDR2 is YFSETQ. J was trimmed by 4 bases and V by 2 bases; bases with no gene match: 1. For the CDR3, the DNA is TGCGCCAGCAGCTTCGGGACAGGGGGCACCGGGGAGCTGTTTTTT. This codes for CASSFGTGGTGELFF.

The chain is built from TRBV4-3 and TRBJ1-1; no clear D. V was pared by 2 bases and J by 3 bases, with 7 bases between. CDR3 length: 13 amino acids. CDR1 LGHNA and CDR2 YSLEER come from the germline V gene. Here the CDR3 reads CASSQTTYTEAFF. CDR3 coding DNA: TGCGCCAGCAGCCAAACTACATACACTGAAGCTTTCTTT.

The chain combines TRBV6-5 with TRBJ1-3, with D unclear. Per germline, CDR1 MNHEY and CDR2 SVGAGI. This CDR3 is 14 amino acids long. V shed 5 bases and J shed 4 bases, with 12 bases lying between them. The CDR3 DNA sequence: TGTGCCAGCAGTCGTCAGTATTTCGGAAACACCATATATTTT. As protein: CASSRQYFGNTIYF.

A single count supports this clone. The rearrangement uses TRBV7-2 and TRBJ1-1; D unresolved. V shed 4 bases and J shed 0 bases, with 6 bases lying between them. Germline assignment: CDR1 SGHTA and CDR2 FQGNSA. The CDR3 loop spans 13 amino acids. CDR3 coding DNA: TGTGCCAGCAGCTCTTATATGAACACTGAAGCTTTCTTT. This translates into CASSSYMNTEAFF.

The genes are TRBV19 and TRBJ1-1, with TRBD1 identical over 7 bases. Germline V gene lookup returns CDR1 LNHDA and CDR2 SQIVND (reference sequence). V gave up 6 bases and J gave up 5 bases; unmatched junction bases: 12. The CDR3 totals 15 residues. CDR3 in DNA: TGTGCCAGTAGCCCGTTCACAGGGGTCGGGACTGAAGCTTTCTTT. It specifies CASSPFTGVGTEAFF.

This chain uses TRBV5-4 with TRBJ1-6; D unclear. The CDR3 spans 13 residues. Germline-derived CDR1 and CDR2 are SGHNT and YYREEE (reference sequence). The V and J ends lost 1 base and 15 bases respectively, with 14 bases between them. The CDR3 DNA reads TGTGCCAGCAGCTTGTACCCGGAGAAACTCCTCCACTTT. Translation gives CASSLYPEKLLHF. Filled out from reference TRBV5-4 and TRBJ1-6, the complete variable domain reads ETGVTQSPTHLIKTRGQQVTLRCSSQSGHNTVSWYQQALGQGPQFIFQYYREEENGRGNFPPRFSGLQFPNYSSELNVNALELDDSALYLCASSLYPEKLLHFGNGTRLTVT.

This chain links TRBV2 with TRBJ1-4; TRBD1 matches 8 bases. From germline, CDR1 is SNHLY and CDR2 FYNNEI. J lost 2 bases, V lost 4 bases, and 3 bases had no gene match. The CDR3 covers 15 residues. The CDR3 bases are TGTGCCAGCAGTGCACAGGGGGGTACTAATGAAAAACTGTTTTTT. Its translation is CASSAQGGTNEKLFF.

J is TRBJ2-3 and V is TRBV7-8; TRBD2 is a possible D gene (7 bases). In germline, CDR1 is SGHVS, CDR2 FQNEAQ. The CDR3 spans 16 residues. Trimming took 4 bases from V and 5 from J, leaving 19 bases between them. CDR3 loop: CASSWVAGALGDTQYF. CDR3 DNA: TGTGCCAGCAGCTGGGTGGCGGGGGCGCTGGGAGATACGCAGTATTTT. Supplemented by reference TRBV7-8 and TRBJ2-3, the full variable domain reads GAGVSQSPRYKVAKRGQDVALRCDPISGHVSLFWYQQALGQGPEFLTYFQNEAQLDKSGLPSDRFFAERPEGSVSTLKIQRTQQEDSAVYLCASSWVAGALGDTQYFGPGTRLTVL.

The J gene is TRBJ1-1, the V gene TRBV18, with TRBD1 matching over 9 bases. The ends lost 4 bases at V and 1 base at J; junction bases unmatched: 4. Per germline, CDR1 KGHSH and CDR2 LQKENI. The CDR3 has 15 residues. CDR3 bases: TGTGCCAGCTCACACGGGGGACAGGGGAACACTGAAGCTTTCTTT. Protein sequence: CASSHGGQGNTEAFF.

The CDR3 is CASSWGTTQAFF. The CDR3 region has the DNA TGTGCCAGCAGTTGGGGGACAACCCAAGCTTTCTTT. The V call is TRBV12-3 or TRBV12-4, the J call TRBJ1-1, with TRBD1 as a possible D gene (6 bases). The length of the CDR3 is 12 residues. Trimming left V 4 bases short and J 9 bases short, with 12 bases between.